The present TCR beta chain was sequenced within a study of blood T cell repertoires in COVID-19. Study-level background: There were acute and convalescent COVID-19 samples, and they came from the United States, Italy and Spain. Sources were T cells, B-cell-depleted T cells, or PBMCs; the material itself was cDNA or gDNA.

CDR1 is MNHNY and CDR2 is SVGAGI in the germline V gene (reference sequence). Trimming shortened V by 6 bases and J by 8 bases, and 19 bases separated the two germline ends. This CDR3 is 14 amino acids long. In the original workflow: Estimation of nucleated cell counts was performed using reference gene primer amplification. Here immunoSEQ multiplex PCR was the method, and the copy in TCRdb shows in-frame clones only, minus some. The V and J calls and clone size come from that table; D and trimming were worked out from the DNA. The table shows 140,000 to 150,000 clones, with 76% occurring only once. The clonotype originates from a man aged 55-75 years with acute or convalescent COVID-19. Sequencing was carried out using peripheral blood. The chain combines TRBV6-6 with TRBJ1-2; tentative D call: TRBD1 (5 bases). CDR3 in DNA: TGTGCCAGCAGGCAGAGTATTACGGGGGGGGGCTACACCTTC. It yields the protein CASRQSITGGGYTF.